This T cell receptor (beta chain) was captured in a study of T cells after yellow fever vaccination. Study information: Fractions of limited cellularity were prepared by means of SMART-Seq v4 Ultra Low Input.

It was through 5'RACE template switching that TCR cDNA was made, with a universal primer site and UMIs added. In TCRdb, the 5' RACE reads were re-called with MiXCR into one record per CDR3 protein. The sample includes a few hundred thousand distinct CDR3 sequences, approximately 4% of them seen just once. Turning to this clonotype: Its antigen is undetermined.

Germline values: CDR1 SQVTM, CDR2 ANQGSEA. Trimming removed 1 base from V and 4 bases from J, with 13 bases in between. The CDR3 spans 14 residues. Notes on the study in general: Bulk-population clonotypes that are abundant could appear as contaminants in FACS-sorted repertoires. In post-booster samples, most primary-vaccination clones reappeared (approximately 96% CD4, approximately 91% CD8).

The sequencing here drew on PBMCs, taken 5 days after the yellow fever booster vaccination. The chain employs TRBV29-1 and TRBJ1-2; D remains unclear. The origin of this receptor is a man aged 18 to 29 who received the YFV17D yellow fever vaccine. CDR3 DNA sequence: TGCAGCGTTGAAGTCTCGGGCGGATTCTATGGCTACACCTTC. Its protein is CSVEVSGGFYGYTF.